The T cell receptor beta chain under discussion was sequenced for a study of ipilimumab plus nivolumab after autologous stem cell transplantation. Background on the study: Typical patient got four to six ipilimumab doses and seven to nine nivolumab doses (median). The DLBCL cohort had primary refractory and relapsed disease, with 18-month progression-free survival of roughly 85% and 28%.

The data were produced by immunoSEQ multiplex PCR, yet TCRdb's version contains in-frame clones alone and is incomplete. Counted here are 15,000 or so clones, around 80% occurring once; the ten biggest clones make up under 30%. Points from the study as a whole: Authors suggest TCR repertoire, Treg phenotype and gut microbiota support further study.

Germline V gene sequence: CDR1 SGHDT, CDR2 YYEEEE. V was cut by 2 bases and J by 10 bases, with 18 bases left in between. This CDR3 comprises 15 residues. Concerning this clone itself: Its antigen is not identified.

The source of this sequence is a male donor with diffuse large B-cell lymphoma. The gene calls are TRBV5-6 and TRBJ1-4; no firm D call. Sequencing used PBMCs, obtained in a trial of ipilimumab plus nivolumab as post-transplant consolidation. CDR3 nucleotides: TGTGCCAGCAGCTTTCAAGACCAAACGGGTGGAAAACTGTTTTTT. Translating gives CASSFQDQTGGKLFF.